This TCR beta chain originates from a study of blood T cell repertoires in COVID-19. Study-level background: T cells, B-cell-depleted T cells, or PBMCs provided the cDNA or gDNA that served as material.

For recovered donors of Cohort 3, there were two negative PCRs, clearance, or symptom resolution. Germline V CDR1 and CDR2: MDHEN, SYDVKM. The CDR3 is made up of 15 amino acids. Trimming pared 3 bases from V and 4 bases from J, leaving 13 bases between. Under the authors' procedure: Nucleated cell number was recorded as an estimate derived from reference gene primer amplification. Libraries were prepared by immunoSEQ multiplex PCR; TCRdb keeps only in-frame clonotypes and omits some of them. That table supplies the V and J calls and clone size; D and trimming were determined from the DNA. The table has around 300,000 clones, around 90% seen once.

The chain recombines TRBV28 with TRBJ1-5; D possibly corresponds to TRBD1 (5 bases). The source material was PBMCs or T cells enriched from blood (not recorded which). The source is a woman between 40 and 55 years old who had recovered from COVID-19. The CDR3 region has the DNA TGTGCCAGCAGTTTGTATCAGGGTGGGAATCAGCCCCAGCATTTT. Translating gives CASSLYQGGNQPQHF.